This T cell receptor (beta chain) originates from a study of blood T cells in healthy people across ages. Study in general: Roughly one uniquely barcoded beta molecule per two T cells was captured. Study-wide findings and caveats: Naive T cell percentage showed a strong correlation with the diversity of TCR beta.

Using a J-beta primer mix together with a sample-barcoded 5' primer, a second PCR was run for roughly 6 to 11 cycles. MiXCR was run by TCRdb on the 5' RACE reads, yielding one entry per CDR3 protein. The sample shows roughly 2 million distinct CDR3 sequences, less than 50% of them seen only once. V dropped 5 bases and J dropped 15 bases, with 20 bases sitting between them. CDR3 length equals 13 residues. A note on this clonotype: The antigen remains undetermined.

Sequenced material: blood. The rearrangement uses TRBV12-3 or TRBV12-4 and TRBJ2-4; D is unclear. The receptor comes from a woman aged 40 to 50 in good health. The CDR3: CASSVVDQETLYF. The CDR3 nucleotides are TGTGCCAGCAGTGTGGTTGACCAAGAGACCCTGTACTTC.